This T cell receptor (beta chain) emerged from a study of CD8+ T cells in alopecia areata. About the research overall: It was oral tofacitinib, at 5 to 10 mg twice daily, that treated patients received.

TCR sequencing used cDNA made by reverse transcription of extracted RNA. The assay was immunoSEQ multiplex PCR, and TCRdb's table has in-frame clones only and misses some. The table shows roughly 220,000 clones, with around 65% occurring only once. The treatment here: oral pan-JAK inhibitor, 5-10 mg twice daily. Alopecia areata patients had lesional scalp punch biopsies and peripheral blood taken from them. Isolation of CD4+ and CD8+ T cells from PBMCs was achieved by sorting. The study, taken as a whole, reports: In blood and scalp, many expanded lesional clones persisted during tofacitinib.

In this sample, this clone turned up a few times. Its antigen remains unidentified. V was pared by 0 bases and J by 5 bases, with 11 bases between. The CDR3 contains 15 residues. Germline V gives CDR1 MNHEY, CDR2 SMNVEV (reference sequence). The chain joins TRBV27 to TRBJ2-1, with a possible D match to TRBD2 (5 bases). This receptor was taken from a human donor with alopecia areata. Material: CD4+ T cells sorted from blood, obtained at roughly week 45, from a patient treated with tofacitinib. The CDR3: CASSLSTGNHNEQFF. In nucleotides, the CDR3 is TGTGCCAGCAGTTTATCGACGGGGAACCACAATGAGCAGTTCTTC.